Following are 9 T cell receptor beta chains from one sample sequenced in a study of T cell responses to AZD1222 COVID-19 vaccine. The repertoire was sequenced with immunoSEQ multiplex PCR; TCRdb's copy has only in-frame clones and lacks some. The table lists approximately 150,000 clones, more than 70% of them singletons, with about 3.2% in the top ten. The material sequenced was peripheral blood, taken on day 0 of MenACWY control vaccination. These receptors all come from an adult in good health.

This clone has a handful of counts. J is TRBJ1-1 and V is TRBV6-5, with D perhaps matching TRBD1 (6 bases). This CDR3 is built from 14 residues. Germline V gives CDR1 MNHEY, CDR2 SVGAGI. Trimming stripped 8 bases from V and 11 bases from J, with 24 bases between. This chain's CDR3 is CASCNAAGACRAFF. The CDR3 nucleotides read TGTGCCAGCTGCAATGCTGCAGGGGCGTGTCGTGCTTTCTTT.

The rearrangement links TRBV5-1 to TRBJ1-1; D call uncertain. Germline V lookup: CDR1 SGHRS, CDR2 YFSETQ. The CDR3 length is 13 residues. Trimming shortened V by 0 bases and J by 2 bases, and 5 bases separated the two germline ends. The CDR3 coding sequence is TGCGCCAGCAGCTTGGAAATTAACACTGAAGCTTTCTTT. Its protein product is CASSLEINTEAFF.

The chain uses TRBV5-1 and TRBJ2-5, with D possibly being TRBD1 (5 bases). Trimming left V 0 bases short and J 7 bases short, with 10 bases between. The CDR3 is 13 amino acids. Germline CDR1 SGHRS, CDR2 YFSETQ. The CDR3 spells CASSLDWQGTQYF. The CDR3 DNA is TGCGCCAGCAGCTTGGACTGGCAGGGGACCCAGTACTTC.

The chain joins TRBV7-6 to TRBJ1-2; TRBD1 matches 7 bases. Germline V CDR1 and CDR2: SGHVS, FNYEAQ. This CDR3 has 19 residues. V was pared by 5 bases and J by 0 bases, with 18 bases of the junction left unmatched. The CDR3 DNA is TGTGCCAGCAGCCCTCGGCGACAGGGCGAACTCACAACTAACTATGGCTACACCTTC. Translating it yields CASSPRRQGELTTNYGYTF.

The CDR3 coding sequence is TGTGCCAGCAGGACACAGGGTTACGAGCAGTTCTTC. This encodes CASRTQGYEQFF. The chain couples TRBV2 to TRBJ2-1; TRBD1 is a possible D gene (6 bases). The CDR3 is 12 amino acids. V dropped 6 bases and J dropped 10 bases, with 13 bases sitting between them. Germline values: CDR1 SNHLY, CDR2 FYNNEI.

The rearrangement links TRBV28 to TRBJ1-5; no clear D. Trimming pared 6 bases from V and 11 bases from J, leaving 14 bases between. Per the germline V gene, CDR1 is MDHEN and CDR2 is SYDVKM. The CDR3 is 12 residues long. CDR3 in amino acids: CASRPSGKAQHF. In nucleotides, the CDR3 is TGTGCCAGCAGACCCAGCGGGAAGGCCCAGCATTTT. The full variable domain, with the rest looked up from reference TRBV28 and TRBJ1-5, is DVKVTQSSRYLVKRTGEKVFLECVQDMDHENMFWYRQDPGLGLRLIYFSYDVKMKEKGDIPEGYSVSREKKERFSLILESASTNQTSMYLCASRPSGKAQHFGDGTRLSIL.

The rearrangement links TRBV5-1 to TRBJ2-1, with TRBD1 matching over 7 bases. This CDR3 comprises 14 residues. The V gene end was trimmed by 0 bases and the J gene end by 6 bases; junction bases not matched to a gene: 3. The germline V gene has CDR1 SGHRS and CDR2 YFSETQ. The DNA of the CDR3 is TGCGCCAGCAGCTTGGAGGGGGCAGTCAATGAGCAGTTCTTC. This codes for CASSLEGAVNEQFF.

The V call is TRBV30, the J call TRBJ1-4, with D hard to call. Trimming took 3 bases from V and 4 from J, leaving 12 bases between them. The germline V gene has CDR1 GTSNPN and CDR2 SVGIG (reference sequence). This CDR3 has 14 residues. CDR3 DNA sequence: TGTGCCTGGAGGACCCCCGGAGTTAATGAAAAACTGTTTTTT. Translating gives CAWRTPGVNEKLFF.

This chain connects TRBV9 to TRBJ1-1, with a tentative D call TRBD1 (6 bases). The CDR3 has 14 amino acids. Germline-derived CDR1 and CDR2 are SGDLS and YYNGEE. Between the trimmed V and J ends, which lost 4 bases and 6 bases, there was a span of 16 bases. The CDR3 DNA sequence: TGTGCCAGCAGCCCACAGGGCCAAGATGCTGAAGCTTTCTTT. Amino acids: CASSPQGQDAEAFF.